This T cell receptor beta chain was observed in a study of blood T cells in healthy people across ages. The length of the CDR3 is 13 residues. V lost 6 bases, J lost 2 bases, and 3 bases stayed unmatched. Germline CDR1 SGHTA, CDR2 FQGNSA. A second PCR of about 7 to 12 cycles used a sample-barcoded 5' primer and a J-beta primer mix. A single record per CDR3 protein comes from TCRdb applying MiXCR to the 5' RACE reads. The sample shows fewer than 950,000 distinct CDR3 sequences, roughly 34% of them seen only once. This clonotype was seen a few times. The clonotype was recovered from a man aged 18 to 29 in good health. The chain has TRBV7-2 and TRBJ1-2, with 7 bases aligning to TRBD1. Input material: blood. The CDR3 protein is CASSTGANYGYTF. The CDR3 DNA reads TGTGCCAGCAGTACAGGGGCGAACTATGGCTACACCTTC.